Sequencing of this TCR beta chain was carried out in a study of identical twins. General study points: Fewer insertions marked abundant cord blood beta clonotypes; young adult naive trended weakly, memory not at all. Where out-of-frame alpha sequences were twin-shared, they showed excess low generation probability.

Template switching (which added a universal primer site) was used, and cDNA carried unique molecular identifiers. Using its own MiXCR run on the 5' RACE reads, TCRdb lists one record per CDR3 protein. The sample shows hundreds of thousands of distinct CDR3 sequences, roughly 8% of them seen only once. This clonotype was picked up a small number of times. Its cognate antigen is unknown. CDR3 length: 15 amino acids. Germline V gene sequence: CDR1 SQVTM, CDR2 ANQGSEA. Trimming cost V 6 bases and J 3 bases; bases outside gene matches: 11. The same data also contributed to another study, on yellow fever vaccine responses in identical twins. That study adds: As reported, the vaccine T cell response of twins seemed partly convergent and partly personalized.

The sequence derives from a woman younger than 30 in good health. Sequences were obtained from PBMCs. The chain recombines TRBV29-1 with TRBJ2-7, with 10 bases matching TRBD2. CDR3 DNA sequence: TGCAGCGTAACCGAACAACTAGCGGGACTCTACGAGCAGTACTTC. It encodes CSVTEQLAGLYEQYF.